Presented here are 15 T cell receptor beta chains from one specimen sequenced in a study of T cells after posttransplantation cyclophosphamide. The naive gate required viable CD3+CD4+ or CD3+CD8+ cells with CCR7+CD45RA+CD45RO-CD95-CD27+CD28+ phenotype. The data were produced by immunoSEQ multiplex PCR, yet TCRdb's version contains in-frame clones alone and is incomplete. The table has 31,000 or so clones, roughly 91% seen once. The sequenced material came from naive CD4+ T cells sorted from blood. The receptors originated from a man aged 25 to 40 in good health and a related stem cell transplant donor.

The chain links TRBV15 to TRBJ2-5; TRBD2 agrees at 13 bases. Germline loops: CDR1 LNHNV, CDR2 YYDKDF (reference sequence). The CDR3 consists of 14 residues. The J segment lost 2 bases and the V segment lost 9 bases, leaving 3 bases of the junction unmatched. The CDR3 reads CATLAGGTQETQYF. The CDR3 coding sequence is TGTGCCACACTAGCGGGGGGGACGCAAGAGACCCAGTACTTC.

The CDR3 DNA follows: TGTGCCAGCAGCCTGGTTTTAAGGACAGGGAACACCGGGGAGCTGTTTTTT. Protein: CASSLVLRTGNTGELFF. This chain connects TRBV7-9 to TRBJ2-2; 7 bases are a match to TRBD1. The V gene's germline CDR1 is SEHNR and CDR2 FQNEAQ (reference sequence). Trimming at V came to 5 bases and at J to 1 base, leaving 10 bases not matched to a gene. There are 17 residues in the CDR3.

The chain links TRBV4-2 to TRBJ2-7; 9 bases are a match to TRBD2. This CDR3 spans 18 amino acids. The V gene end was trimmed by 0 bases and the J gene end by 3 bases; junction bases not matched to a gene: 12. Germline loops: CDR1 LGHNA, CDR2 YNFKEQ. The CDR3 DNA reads TGTGCCAGCAGCCAAGAAACGGAGGCGGGGGGGAGACTCTACGAGCAGTACTTC. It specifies CASSQETEAGGRLYEQYF.

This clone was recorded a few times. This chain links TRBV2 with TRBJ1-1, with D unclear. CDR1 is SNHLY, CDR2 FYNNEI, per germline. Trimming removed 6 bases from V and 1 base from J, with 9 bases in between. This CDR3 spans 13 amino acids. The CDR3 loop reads CASRTEKNTEAFF. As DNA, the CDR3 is TGTGCCAGCAGGACGGAGAAGAACACTGAAGCTTTCTTT.

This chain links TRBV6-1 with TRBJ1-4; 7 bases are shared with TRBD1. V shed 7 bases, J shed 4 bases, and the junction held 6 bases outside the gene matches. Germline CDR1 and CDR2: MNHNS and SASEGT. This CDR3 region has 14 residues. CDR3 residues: CASNGGQFNEKLFF. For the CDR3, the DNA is TGTGCCAGCAACGGGGGACAGTTTAATGAAAAACTGTTTTTT.

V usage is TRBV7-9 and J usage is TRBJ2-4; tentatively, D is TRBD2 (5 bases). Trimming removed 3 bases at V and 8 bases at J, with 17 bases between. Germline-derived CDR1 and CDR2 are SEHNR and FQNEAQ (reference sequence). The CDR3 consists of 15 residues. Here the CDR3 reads CASSFYDGLGDIQYF. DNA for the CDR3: TGTGCCAGCAGCTTCTACGACGGGCTCGGGGACATTCAGTACTTC.

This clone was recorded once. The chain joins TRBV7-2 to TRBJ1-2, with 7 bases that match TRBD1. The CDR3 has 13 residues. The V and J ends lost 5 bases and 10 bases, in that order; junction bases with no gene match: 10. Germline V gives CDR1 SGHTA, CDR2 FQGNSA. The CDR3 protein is CASSPDRDAVYTF. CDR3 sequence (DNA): TGTGCCAGCAGCCCCGACAGGGATGCAGTCTACACCTTC.

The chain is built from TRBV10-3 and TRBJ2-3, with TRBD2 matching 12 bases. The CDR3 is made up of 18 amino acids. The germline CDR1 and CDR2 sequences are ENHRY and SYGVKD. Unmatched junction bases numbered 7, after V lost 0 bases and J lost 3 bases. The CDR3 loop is CAISESFPSGGGTDTQYF. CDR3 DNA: TGTGCCATCAGTGAGTCTTTTCCTAGCGGGGGGGGAACAGATACGCAGTATTTT.

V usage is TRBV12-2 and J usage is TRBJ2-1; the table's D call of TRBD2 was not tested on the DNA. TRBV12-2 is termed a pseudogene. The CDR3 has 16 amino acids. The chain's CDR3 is CASRLAGTSGGHEQFF. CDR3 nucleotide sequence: TGTGCAAGTCGCTTGGCCGGGACTAGCGGGGGCCATGAGCAGTTCTTC.

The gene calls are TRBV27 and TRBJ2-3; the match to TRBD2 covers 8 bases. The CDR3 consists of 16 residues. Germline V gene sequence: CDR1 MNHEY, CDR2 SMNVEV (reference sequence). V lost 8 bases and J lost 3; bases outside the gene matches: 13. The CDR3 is CASSTSGGGSTDTQYF. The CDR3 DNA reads TGTGCCAGCTCCACCAGCGGGGGAGGTTCGACAGATACGCAGTATTTT.

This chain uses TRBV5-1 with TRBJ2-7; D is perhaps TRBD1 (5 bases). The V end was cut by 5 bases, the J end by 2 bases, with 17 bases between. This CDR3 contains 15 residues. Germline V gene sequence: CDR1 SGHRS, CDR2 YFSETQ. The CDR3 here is CASSSTSQGTYEQYF. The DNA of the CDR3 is TGCGCCAGCAGTTCCACGTCTCAGGGCACCTACGAGCAGTACTTC.

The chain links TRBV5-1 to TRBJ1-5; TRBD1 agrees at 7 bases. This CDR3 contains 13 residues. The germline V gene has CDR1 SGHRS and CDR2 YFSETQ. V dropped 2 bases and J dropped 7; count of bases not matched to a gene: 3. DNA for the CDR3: TGCGCCAGCAGCTTTTCAGGGGGGCAGCCCCAGCATTTT. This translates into CASSFSGGQPQHF. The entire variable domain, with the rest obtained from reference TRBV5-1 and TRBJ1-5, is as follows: KAGVTQTPRYLIKTRGQQVTLSCSPISGHRSVSWYQQTPGQGLQFLFEYFSETQRNKGNFPGRFSGRQFSNSRSEMNVSTLELGDSALYLCASSFSGGQPQHFGDGTRLSIL.

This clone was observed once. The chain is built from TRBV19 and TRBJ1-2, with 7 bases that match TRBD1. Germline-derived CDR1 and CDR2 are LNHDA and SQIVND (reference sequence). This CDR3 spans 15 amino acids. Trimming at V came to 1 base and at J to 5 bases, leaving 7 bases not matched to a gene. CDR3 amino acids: CASSIATGFGYGYTF. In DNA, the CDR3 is TGTGCCAGTAGTATAGCGACAGGGTTCGGGTATGGCTACACCTTC. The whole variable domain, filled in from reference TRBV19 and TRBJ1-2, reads DGGITQSPKYLFRKEGQNVTLSCEQNLNHDAMYWYRQDPGQGLRLIYYSQIVNDFQKGDIAEGYSVSREKKESFPLTVTSAQKNPTAFYLCASSIATGFGYGYTFGSGTRLTVV.

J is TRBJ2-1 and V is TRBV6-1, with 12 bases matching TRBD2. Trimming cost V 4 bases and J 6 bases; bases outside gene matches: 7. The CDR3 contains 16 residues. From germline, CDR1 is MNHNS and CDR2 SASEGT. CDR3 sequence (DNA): TGTGCCAGCAGTGGACCTAGCGGGGGGGCGGTCAATGAGCAGTTCTTC. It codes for CASSGPSGGAVNEQFF.

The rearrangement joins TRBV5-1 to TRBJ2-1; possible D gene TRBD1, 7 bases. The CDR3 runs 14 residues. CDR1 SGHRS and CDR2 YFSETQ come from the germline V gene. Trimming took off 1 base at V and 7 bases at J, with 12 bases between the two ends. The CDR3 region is CASSLWAGGNEQFF. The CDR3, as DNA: TGCGCCAGCAGCTTGTGGGCAGGGGGGAATGAGCAGTTCTTC.